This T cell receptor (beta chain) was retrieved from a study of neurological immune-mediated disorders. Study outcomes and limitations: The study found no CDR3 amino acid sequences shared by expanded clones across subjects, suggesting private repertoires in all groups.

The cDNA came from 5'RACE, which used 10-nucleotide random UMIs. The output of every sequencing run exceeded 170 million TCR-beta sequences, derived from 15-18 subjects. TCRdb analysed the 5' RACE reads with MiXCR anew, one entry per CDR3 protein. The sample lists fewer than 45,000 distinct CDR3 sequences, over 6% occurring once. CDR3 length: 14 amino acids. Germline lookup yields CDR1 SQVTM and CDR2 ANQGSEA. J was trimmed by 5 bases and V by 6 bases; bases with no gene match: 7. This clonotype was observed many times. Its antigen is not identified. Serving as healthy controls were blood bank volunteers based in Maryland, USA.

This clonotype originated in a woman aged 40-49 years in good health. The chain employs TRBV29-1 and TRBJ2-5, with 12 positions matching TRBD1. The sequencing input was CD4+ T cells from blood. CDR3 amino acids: CSVKGTGGEETQYF. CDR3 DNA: TGCAGCGTCAAGGGGACAGGGGGCGAGGAGACCCAGTACTTC.